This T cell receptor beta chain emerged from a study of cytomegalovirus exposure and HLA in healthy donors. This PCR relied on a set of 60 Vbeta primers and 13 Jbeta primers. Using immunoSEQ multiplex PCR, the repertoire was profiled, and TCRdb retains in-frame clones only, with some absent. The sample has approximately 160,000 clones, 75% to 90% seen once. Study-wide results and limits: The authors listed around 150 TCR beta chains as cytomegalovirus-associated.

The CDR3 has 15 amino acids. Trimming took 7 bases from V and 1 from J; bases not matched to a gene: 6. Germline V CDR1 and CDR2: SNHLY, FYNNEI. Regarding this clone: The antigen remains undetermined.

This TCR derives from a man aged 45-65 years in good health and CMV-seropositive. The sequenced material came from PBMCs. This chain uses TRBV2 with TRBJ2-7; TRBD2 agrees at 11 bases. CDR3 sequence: CASMGLAVTSYEQYF. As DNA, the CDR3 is TGTGCCAGCATGGGACTAGCGGTAACTTCCTACGAGCAGTACTTC.